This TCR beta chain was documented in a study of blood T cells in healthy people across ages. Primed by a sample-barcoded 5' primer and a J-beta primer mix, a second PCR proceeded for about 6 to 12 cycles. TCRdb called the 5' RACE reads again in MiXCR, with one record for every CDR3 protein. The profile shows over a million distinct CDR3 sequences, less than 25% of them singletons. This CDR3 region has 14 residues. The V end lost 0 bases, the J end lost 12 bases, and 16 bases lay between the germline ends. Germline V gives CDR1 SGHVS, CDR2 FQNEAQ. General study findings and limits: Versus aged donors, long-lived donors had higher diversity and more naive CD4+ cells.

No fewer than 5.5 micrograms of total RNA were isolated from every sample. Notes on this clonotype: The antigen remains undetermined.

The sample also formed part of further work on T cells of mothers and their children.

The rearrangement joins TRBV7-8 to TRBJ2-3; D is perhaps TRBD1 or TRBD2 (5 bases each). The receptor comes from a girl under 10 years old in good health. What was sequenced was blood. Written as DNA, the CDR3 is TGTGCCAGCAGCTTAGCAGGGGCGGCGGGTACACAGTATTTT. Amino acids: CASSLAGAAGTQYF. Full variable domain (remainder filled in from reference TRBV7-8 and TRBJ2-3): GAGVSQSPRYKVAKRGQDVALRCDPISGHVSLFWYQQALGQGPEFLTYFQNEAQLDKSGLPSDRFFAERPEGSVSTLKIQRTQQEDSAVYLCASSLAGAAGTQYFGPGTRLTVL.